This TCR beta chain is from a study of tumor-infiltrating lymphocytes in primary liver carcinoma. Study at large: Tumors, staged T1-T3 N0M0, spanned 4.2 to 10 cm.

A primer matching the constant region was used to make TCR beta cDNA from 500 ng of total RNA. Library construction for TCR beta comprised three nested multiplex PCR rounds performed with slightly modified ARM-PCR. A C-beta reverse primer and TRBV1-TRBV30 forward primers served in each of the first two PCR rounds, at about 10 cycles apiece. TCRdb re-derived calls from the multiplex PCR reads in MiXCR, one entry per CDR3 protein. The repertoire includes about 320,000 distinct CDR3 sequences, around 50% of them detected once, and approximately 17% sits in the top ten. CDR3 size: 13 residues. Germline loops: CDR1 SGHNT, CDR2 YENEEA. The table lists this clonotype with a count of one. At one boundary the junction diverges from the germline segment, which might be a read error. Germline DNA was also extracted, with blood RNA taken from unsorted whole blood. Patients had chronic HBV infection and were treatment-naive.

The rearrangement links TRBV11-3 to TRBJ2-5; D is uncertain. The origin of this receptor is a woman aged 25 to 39 with primary liver carcinoma and hepatitis B virus infection. The sample comprised peripheral blood. CDR3 coding DNA: TGTTCCAGCAGCTCGAGACCTCAAGAGACCCAGTACTTC. It specifies CSSSSRPQETQYF.